This T cell receptor (beta chain) was identified in a study of technical replicates of blood from several donors. Libraries were prepared by immunoSEQ multiplex PCR; TCRdb keeps only in-frame clonotypes and omits some of them. The data show about 97,000 clones, 95% to 96% seen once. Trimming at V came to 3 bases and at J to 3 bases, leaving 7 bases not matched to a gene. CDR1 and CDR2 (germline): LNHNV, YYDKDF (reference sequence). This CDR3 comprises 16 residues. The specimen was T cells isolated from PBMCs. This TCR was sampled from a human donor in good health. The rearrangement links TRBV15 to TRBJ2-3; 9 bases match TRBD1. CDR3 sequence: CATSSTDRGFTDTQYF. CDR3 nucleotides: TGTGCCACCAGCAGCACAGACAGGGGGTTTACAGATACGCAGTATTTT.